Listed below are T cell receptor beta chains from one sample, sequenced in a study of monozygotic twins with cystic fibrosis. TCRdb's table, derived via immunoSEQ multiplex PCR, lists solely in-frame clones and lacks some. The data show 11,000 to 15,000 clones, about 85% seen once. Specimen: blood. The receptors were gathered from a boy between 10 and 17 years old with cystic fibrosis. CDR3s leave out the opening cysteine and the closing phenylalanine or tryptophan. Each record gives: V gene, CDR3 protein.

TRBV13 | ASSLGQGIGGYT
TRBV5-1 | ASSLANRTGGSPLH
TRBV18 | ASSPVGRDGYT
TRBV5-1 | ASSVSRSRFRELF
TRBV7-9 | ASSHGQIEAF
TRBV27 | ASSQSRDRNQPQH
TRBV29-1 | SVIPQTSYSEQF
TRBV30 | AWGWWSTDTQY
TRBV6-4 | ASGRGWEKLF
TRBV5-1 | ASSLAMDTQY
TRBV6-6 | ASSYSDRGPEQY
TRBV5-1 | ASSGTGSGEPQH
TRBV29-1 | SVEGAYLGAF
TRBV29-1 | SVRPGTGGLGEQY
TRBV28 | ASVDTGSLSYT
TRBV5-1 | ASSLAPRTNYGYT